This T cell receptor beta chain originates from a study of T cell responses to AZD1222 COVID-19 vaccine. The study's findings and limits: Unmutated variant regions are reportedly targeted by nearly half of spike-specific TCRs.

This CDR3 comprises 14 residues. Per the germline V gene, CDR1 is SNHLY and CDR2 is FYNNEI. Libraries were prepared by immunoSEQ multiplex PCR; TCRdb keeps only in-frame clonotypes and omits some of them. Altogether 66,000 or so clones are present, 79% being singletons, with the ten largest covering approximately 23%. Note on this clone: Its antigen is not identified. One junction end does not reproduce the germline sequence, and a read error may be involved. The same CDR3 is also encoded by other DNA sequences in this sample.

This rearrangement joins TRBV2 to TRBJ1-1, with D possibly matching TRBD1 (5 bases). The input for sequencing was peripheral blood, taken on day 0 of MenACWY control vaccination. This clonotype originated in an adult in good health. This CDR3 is CASSEEQANTEAFF. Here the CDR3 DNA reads TGTGCCAGCAGTGAAGAACAGGCCAACACTGAGGCTTTCTTT. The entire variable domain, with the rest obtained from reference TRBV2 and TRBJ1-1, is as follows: EPEVTQTPSHQVTQMGQEVILRCVPISNHLYFYWYRQILGQKVEFLVSFYNNEISEKSEIFDDQFSVERPDGSNFTLKIRSTKLEDSAMYFCASSEEQANTEAFFGQGTRLTVV.